This entry is about one T cell receptor (beta chain). Its antigen remains unknown. CDR1 and CDR2 (germline): SNHLY, FYNNEI. This CDR3 is 15 amino acids long. The V end lost 3 bases, the J end lost 3 bases, and 15 bases lay between the germline ends. TCRdb independently ran MiXCR on the RACE reads; one entry per CDR3 protein. The sample shows 80,000 to 100,000 distinct CDR3 sequences, about 9.3% of them seen only once. These data come from a study of human T cells and chemical hapten exposure. Study observations and caveats: Sensitizing with DPC caused no change in TCRs above 1 in 1000 frequency.

The time point denotes: patch test 2, 6 weeks after DPC sensitization. Sample treatment: therapeutic diphenylcyclopropenone sensitization with weekly scalp DPC. V usage is TRBV2 and J usage is TRBJ2-7; the D gene is possibly TRBD2 (6 bases). The sequencing used whole blood, collected in connection with sensitization to the hapten diphenylcyclopropenone (DPC). This receptor was identified in a woman in her thirties or forties with alopecia areata. Some clones in this sample may be carry-over from other donors' samples. In nucleotides, the CDR3 is TGTGCCAGCAGTGATCCTAGCGCCTACTTCTACGAGCAGTACTTC. Encoded protein: CASSDPSAYFYEQYF.